This T cell receptor (beta chain) was identified in a study of regulatory T cells. Primers: 52 TRBV forward and 13 TRBJ reverse. Clones were sequenced by immunoSEQ multiplex PCR, and TCRdb holds only the in-frame ones, with some missing. The sample lists 15,000 to 20,000 clones, 92% occurring once. Patients aged 2 to 39 years had fewer naive and more memory CD4+ and CD8+ T cells. The V gene's germline CDR1 is SGHVS and CDR2 FQNEAQ. This CDR3 has 15 amino acids. The V gene end was trimmed by 6 bases and the J gene end by 0 bases; junction bases not matched to a gene: 5. On this clone: Its antigen remains unidentified.

Study-level points and caveats: Patient repertoires had restricted TRB V-J pairs and skewed V and J usage, most in Tregs. Control CD8+ cells showed a nonsignificant trend toward higher Shannon entropy than patient CD8+ cells.

This receptor was identified in a person aged 18 to 35 with CD3G deficiency. Specimen: CD8+ T cells sorted from blood. The V call is TRBV7-8, the J call TRBJ2-1; TRBD2 matches at 7 bases. CDR3 protein: CASRGGSSSYNEQFF. The CDR3 nucleotides are TGTGCCAGCAGGGGGGGGTCGAGCTCCTACAATGAGCAGTTCTTC.